Listed here are 3 T cell receptor beta chains from one sample, sequenced in a study of T-cell memory formation after mild COVID-19. TCRdb reprocessed the 5' RACE reads via MiXCR and lists one record per CDR3 protein. Here the sample spans 300,000 or so distinct CDR3 sequences, 15% to 20% being singletons. The sequenced sample was PBMCs or a T cell subset sorted from them (not recorded which). The receptor set was obtained from a man aged 18-30 years who had mild COVID-19 (a few samples of this study predate the infection). Cell type and time point are not known.

The chain uses TRBV6-2 or TRBV6-3 and TRBJ1-1, with D possibly TRBD1 on 5 matching bases. CDR1 MNHEY and CDR2 SVGEGT come from the germline V gene. V dropped 5 bases and J dropped 7 bases, with 14 bases sitting between them. The CDR3 totals 13 residues. CDR3: CASSHRREGEAFF. The CDR3 nucleotides read TGTGCCAGCAGTCACAGGAGGGAAGGTGAAGCTTTCTTT.

The chain has TRBV20-1 and TRBJ1-1; weak D call: TRBD1 (5 bases). CDR3 size: 14 residues. Germline CDR1 is DFQATT and CDR2 is SNEGSKA (reference sequence). Trimming shortened V by 0 bases and J by 1 base, and 9 bases separated the two germline ends. The CDR3 nucleotides are TGCAGTGCTAGAGAAGGACACCGGAACACTGAAGCTTTCTTT. It yields the protein CSAREGHRNTEAFF.

The J gene is TRBJ1-2, the V gene TRBV6-2 or TRBV6-3; D remains ambiguous. Germline V gene data show CDR1 as MNHEY and CDR2 as SVGEGT. Trimming cost V 2 bases and J 8 bases, with 9 bases left between them. The CDR3 is made up of 12 amino acids. The CDR3 sequence is CASSYAGVGYTF. CDR3 nucleotides: TGTGCCAGCAGTTACGCTGGGGTCGGCTACACCTTC.